The 7 T cell receptor beta chains presented below share a single source sample, sequenced in a study of T cell changes during pregnancy in multiple sclerosis. Clones were sequenced by immunoSEQ multiplex PCR, and TCRdb holds only the in-frame ones, with some missing. This table holds more than 65,000 clones, about 96% found once. The starting material was peripheral blood, obtained in the second trimester of pregnancy. The receptors originated from a female donor with multiple sclerosis, enrolled in a pregnancy study.

The V and J genes are TRBV7-2 and TRBJ2-3; D not resolved. Germline V gives CDR1 SGHTA, CDR2 FQGNSA. V was trimmed by 5 bases and J by 5 bases, leaving 14 bases between them. The CDR3 is 14 amino acids. The CDR3 is CASSPAPARDTQYF. CDR3 bases: TGTGCCAGCAGCCCAGCGCCTGCGAGAGATACGCAGTATTTT.

The rearrangement links TRBV6-4 to TRBJ2-1, with 7 bases matching TRBD2. The CDR3 sequence is 15 residues long. With 0 bases clipped from V and 5 bases from J, the junction kept 4 bases outside the gene matches. Per germline, CDR1 MRHNA and CDR2 SNTAGT. CDR3 sequence reads: CASSDSTAGNNEQFF. The CDR3 nucleotides are TGTGCCAGCAGTGACTCGACAGCGGGAAACAATGAGCAGTTCTTC.

The rearrangement links TRBV5-1 to TRBJ2-3; 10 bases agree with TRBD1. The CDR3 extends over 16 amino acids. Germline CDR1 SGHRS, CDR2 YFSETQ. V gave up 3 bases and J gave up 5 bases; unmatched junction bases: 9. DNA for the CDR3: TGCGCCAGCAGCTCGGAGACAGGGGGCGCGGGAGATACGCAGTATTTT. It is translated as CASSSETGGAGDTQYF.

V and J are TRBV5-1 and TRBJ2-7; 7 bases are a match to TRBD1. The germline CDR1 and CDR2 sequences are SGHRS and YFSETQ. The trim removed 4 bases at V and 6 bases at J, leaving 10 bases unmatched. The CDR3 is 14 residues long. CDR3 protein: CASSLRQGEAEQYF. Here the CDR3 DNA reads TGCGCCAGCAGCCTAAGACAGGGTGAGGCCGAGCAGTACTTC. Full variable domain (rest looked up from reference TRBV5-1 and TRBJ2-7): KAGVTQTPRYLIKTRGQQVTLSCSPISGHRSVSWYQQTPGQGLQFLFEYFSETQRNKGNFPGRFSGRQFSNSRSEMNVSTLELGDSALYLCASSLRQGEAEQYFGPGTRLTVT.

V and J are TRBV19 and TRBJ1-2; D ambiguous. The length of the CDR3 is 14 residues. Trimming cost V 5 bases and J 2 bases, with 12 bases left between them. Per the germline V gene, CDR1 is LNHDA and CDR2 is SQIVND (reference sequence). The CDR3 protein is CASSLRRENYGYTF. The CDR3 DNA reads as TGTGCCAGTAGTCTTCGACGGGAAAACTATGGCTACACCTTC.

V and J are TRBV18 and TRBJ2-7; 9 bases line up with TRBD1. Trimming took 3 bases from V and 5 from J; bases not matched to a gene: 2. Germline-derived CDR1 and CDR2 are KGHSH and LQKENI. CDR3 length: 13 residues. This chain's CDR3 is CASSPGTGNEQYF. The CDR3 DNA reads as TGTGCCAGCTCACCTGGGACAGGGAACGAGCAGTACTTC. Supplemented by reference TRBV18 and TRBJ2-7, the full variable domain reads NAGVMQNPRHLVRRRGQEARLRCSPMKGHSHVYWYRQLPEEGLKFMVYLQKENIIDESGMPKERFSAEFPKEGPSILRIQQVVRGDSAAYFCASSPGTGNEQYFGPGTRLTVT.

This clone was counted a single time. The rearrangement links TRBV6-5 to TRBJ2-2; 11 bases fit TRBD1. This CDR3 has 15 residues. Germline CDR1 reads MNHEY; CDR2 reads SVGAGI. Trimming took 5 bases from V and 5 from J; bases not matched to a gene: 4. The CDR3 DNA reads TGTGCCAGCAGTGCCGGGACAGGGGGGACCGGGGAGCTGTTTTTT. Protein sequence: CASSAGTGGTGELFF.